This TCR beta chain was captured by sequencing in a study of CD8+ T cells in alopecia areata. Study results and caveats: There were also resident alphabeta T cells of normal skin sequenced in scalp samples.

Extraction of RNA preceded its reverse transcription into cDNA, which served as the sequencing template. Sequenced by immunoSEQ multiplex PCR; TCRdb stores in-frame clones only, minus some. Altogether 55,000 to 75,000 clones are present, about half being singletons, with the ten largest covering about a sixth. Note on this clone: Its antigen is as yet unknown.

The CDR3 runs to 12 residues. With 5 bases removed from V and 6 bases from J, the gap between germline ends came to 10 bases. Germline CDR1 and CDR2: SEHNR and FQNEAQ (reference sequence). Collected material from alopecia areata patients comprised lesional scalp punch biopsies and peripheral blood. The specimen was CD8+ T cells sorted from blood, collected at week 0. This clonotype was sampled from a human donor with alopecia areata. The rearrangement links TRBV7-9 to TRBJ1-1, with D perhaps matching TRBD1 (5 bases). CDR3 protein: CASSQGVAEAFF. CDR3 sequence (DNA): TGTGCCAGCAGCCAAGGGGTCGCTGAAGCTTTCTTT.